The TCR beta chain under discussion was sequenced for a study of beta chain features in type 1 diabetes. About the study: Cells sorted and examined across all samples totaled 85 million to 130 million. Study-level results: Patients with Type 1 diabetes showed moderately but significantly shorter TCRB CDR3s in all four CD4+ subsets.

The whole isolated RNA underwent reverse transcription, so sequencing captured expressed TCRB transcripts. Here immunoSEQ multiplex PCR was the method, and the copy in TCRdb shows in-frame clones only, minus some. In the table there are about 710,000 clones, about an eighth of which are singletons. CD45RO/CCR7/CD25/CD127/CD95/CD27 staining was used to isolate CD4+ naive, central memory, regulatory and stem cell-like memory cells by sorting. This clone has only a few counts. Its antigen is not identified. Germline V gives CDR1 LGHNA, CDR2 YSLEER. The V and J ends lost 4 bases and 0 bases respectively, with 15 bases between them. The CDR3 is 16 amino acids.

The sequenced material came from naive CD4+ T cells from blood. The chain carries TRBV4-3 and TRBJ1-1; D is perhaps TRBD1 (5 bases). The TCR was taken from a man aged 18 to 35 with type 1 diabetes. This CDR3 is CASSLGGGRMNTEAFF. The DNA of the CDR3 is TGCGCCAGCAGCCTCGGGGGAGGACGGATGAACACTGAAGCTTTCTTT.